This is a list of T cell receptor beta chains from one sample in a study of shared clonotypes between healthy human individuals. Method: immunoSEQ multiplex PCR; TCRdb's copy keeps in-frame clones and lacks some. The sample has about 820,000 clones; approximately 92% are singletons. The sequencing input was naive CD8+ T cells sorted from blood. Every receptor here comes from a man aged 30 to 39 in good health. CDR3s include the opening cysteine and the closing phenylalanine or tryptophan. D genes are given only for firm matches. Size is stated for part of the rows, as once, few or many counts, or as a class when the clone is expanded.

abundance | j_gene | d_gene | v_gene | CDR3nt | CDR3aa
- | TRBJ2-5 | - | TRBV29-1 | TGCAGCGTTGAAGTCAGGGGGGGCCAGTACTTC | CSVEVRGGQYF
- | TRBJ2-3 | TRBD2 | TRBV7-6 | TGTGCCAGCAGCTCCGAGCGGGAGGTTTACACAGATACGCAGTATTTT | CASSSEREVYTDTQYF
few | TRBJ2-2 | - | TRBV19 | TGTGCCAGTAGGCCGGGGCTCGGCACCGGGGAGCTGTTTTTT | CASRPGLGTGELFF
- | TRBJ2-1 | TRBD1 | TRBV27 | TGTGCCATCGGGACAGCTTACAATGAGCAGTTCTTC | CAIGTAYNEQFF
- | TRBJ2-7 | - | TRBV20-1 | TGCAGTGCTCGGGACTTTTACGAGCAGTACTTC | CSARDFYEQYF
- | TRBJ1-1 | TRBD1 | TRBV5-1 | TGCGCCAGCAGCGGCCCCGGGACAGGACGAGAGCAGGTCACTGAAGCTTTCTTT | CASSGPGTGREQVTEAFF
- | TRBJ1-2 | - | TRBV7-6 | TGTGCCAGCAGCCGCAGCGGGTCCCCGCCTTATGGCTACACCTTC | CASSRSGSPPYGYTF
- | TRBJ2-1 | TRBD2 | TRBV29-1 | TGCAGCGTTTCGGGACTAGCGGGTTACAATGAGCAGTTCTTC | CSVSGLAGYNEQFF
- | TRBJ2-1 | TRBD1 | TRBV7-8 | TGTGCCAGCAGCCCCCCGACAGGGGGCTACGACAATGAGCAGTTCTTC | CASSPPTGGYDNEQFF
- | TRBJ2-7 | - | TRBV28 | TGTGCCAGCAGAAGTTTATTCGGAGGGCCCGGCGAGCAGTACTTC | CASRSLFGGPGEQYF
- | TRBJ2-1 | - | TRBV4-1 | TGCGCCAGCAGCCAAGAACGTGACCCAAGGTCCCATACGAATGAGCAGTTCTTC | CASSQERDPRSHTNEQFF
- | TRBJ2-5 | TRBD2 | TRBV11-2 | TGTGCCAGCAGCTTAGGGGGACTAGTCGACGTACAAGAGACCCAGTACTTC | CASSLGGLVDVQETQYF
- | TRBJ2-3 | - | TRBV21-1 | TGTGCCAGCAGCAAAGAGGGAGACTACGGCACAGATACGCAGTATTTT | CASSKEGDYGTDTQYF
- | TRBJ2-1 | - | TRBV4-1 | TGCGCCAGCAGCCCCCGGCTAGGCTCCTACAATGAGCAGTTCTTC | CASSPRLGSYNEQFF
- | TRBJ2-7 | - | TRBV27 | TGTGCCAGCAGTTTTAGGGTGTCCTACGAGCAGTACTTC | CASSFRVSYEQYF
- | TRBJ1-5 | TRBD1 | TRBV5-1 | TGCGCCAGCAGCGAAGGGACAGGGGGCTATCAGCCCCAGCATTTT | CASSEGTGGYQPQHF
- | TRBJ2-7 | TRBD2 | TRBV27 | TGTGCCAGCAGTCCCCGGGGTAGCGGGAGTATAGAGCAGTACTTC | CASSPRGSGSIEQYF
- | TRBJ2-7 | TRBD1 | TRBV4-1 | TGCGCCAGCAGCCAAGTTGGGACAGGGGATACCTACGAGCAGTACTTC | CASSQVGTGDTYEQYF
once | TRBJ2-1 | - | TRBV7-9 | TGTGCCAGCAGCTCTACTAGGCAGCTTAACAATGAGCAGTTCTTC | CASSSTRQLNNEQFF
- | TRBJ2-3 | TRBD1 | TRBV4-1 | TGCGCCAGCAGCCAAGTGACAGGGAATAGTGCAGATACGCAGTATTTT | CASSQVTGNSADTQYF
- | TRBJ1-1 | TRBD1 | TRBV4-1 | TGCGCCAGCAGCCAAGGGACAGGGGCGGACACTGAAGCTTTCTTT | CASSQGTGADTEAFF
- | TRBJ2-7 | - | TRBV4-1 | TGCGCCAGCAGCCAAGACCTAGCGCTTGGCGAGCAGTACTTC | CASSQDLALGEQYF
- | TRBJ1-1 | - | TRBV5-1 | TGCGCCAGCAGCTTGTCAGTCAACACTGAAGCTTTCTTT | CASSLSVNTEAFF
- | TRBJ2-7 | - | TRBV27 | TGTGCCAGCAGTGCGAGGGACGGCGGCTACGAGCAGTACTTC | CASSARDGGYEQYF
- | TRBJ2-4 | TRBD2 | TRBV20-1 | TGCAGTGCGTGGACTAGCGAGGATTGCTACTTC | CSAWTSEDCYF
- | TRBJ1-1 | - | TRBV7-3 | TGTGCCAGCAGCTTATCGTCAGAGAACACTGAAGCTTTCTTT | CASSLSSENTEAFF
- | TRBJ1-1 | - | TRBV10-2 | TGCGCCAGCAGTGAAGAGGGCGGCACCATGAACACTGAAGCTTTCTTT | CASSEEGGTMNTEAFF
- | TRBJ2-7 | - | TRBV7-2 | TGTGCCAGCAGCTTATTAACGGGTGCAGACGAGCAGTACTTC | CASSLLTGADEQYF
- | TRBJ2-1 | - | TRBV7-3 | TGTGCCAGCAGCTTAAACAATGAGCAGTTCTTC | CASSLNNEQFF
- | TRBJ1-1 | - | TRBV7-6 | TGTGCCAGCAGCTTGACGGGCAGCGAACTCACTGAAGCTTTCTTT | CASSLTGSELTEAFF
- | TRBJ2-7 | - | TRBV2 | TGTGCCAGCAGTACATATAGGGGATACGAGCAGTACTTC | CASSTYRGYEQYF
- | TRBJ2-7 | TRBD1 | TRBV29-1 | TGCAGCGTTGACTTTGGGACAGGGAATTTAGGCGAGCAGTACTTC | CSVDFGTGNLGEQYF
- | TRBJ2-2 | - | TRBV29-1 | TGCAGCGTCGACAGTAACACCGGGGAGCTGTTTTTT | CSVDSNTGELFF
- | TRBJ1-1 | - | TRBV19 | TGTGCCAGTAGTATATTTCGTGACACTGAAGCTTTCTTT | CASSIFRDTEAFF
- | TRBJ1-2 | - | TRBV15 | TGTGCCACCAGCAGAGGGGCTGGCTACTATGGCTACACCTTC | CATSRGAGYYGYTF
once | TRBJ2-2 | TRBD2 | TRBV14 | TGTGCCAGCAGCCAAGTTAAGGGGAGACTAGCGGGAGAGGCCGGGGAGCTGTTTTTT | CASSQVKGRLAGEAGELFF
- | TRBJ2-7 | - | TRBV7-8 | TGTGCCAGCAGCTTAGAAGGGGCCTCTTCCTACGAGCAGTACTTC | CASSLEGASSYEQYF
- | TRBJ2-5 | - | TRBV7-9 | TGTGCCACCTCGAACCTAGCCAGGGAGACCCAGTACTTC | CATSNLARETQYF
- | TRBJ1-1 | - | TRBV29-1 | TGCAGCGTGGGATACGTAGGGTCGACTGAAGCTTTCTTT | CSVGYVGSTEAFF
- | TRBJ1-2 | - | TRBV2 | TGTGCCAGCAGTGAAGCGGGGAATGGCTACACCTTC | CASSEAGNGYTF
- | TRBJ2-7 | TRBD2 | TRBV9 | TGTGCCAGCAGCGTACACCCGACTAGCGGGTCGGAAGAGCAGTACTTC | CASSVHPTSGSEEQYF
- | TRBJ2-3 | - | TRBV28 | TGTGCCAGCAGTTTATGGGGGGCCGGAGATACGCAGTATTTT | CASSLWGAGDTQYF
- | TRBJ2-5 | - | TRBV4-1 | TGCGCCAGCAGCCAGCGGGACACAACCGAGTCAACCCAGTACTTC | CASSQRDTTESTQYF
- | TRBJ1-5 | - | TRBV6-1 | TGTGCCAGCAGCACCCGGTGGGGAGCCAATCAGCCCCAGCATTTT | CASSTRWGANQPQHF
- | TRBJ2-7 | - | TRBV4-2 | TGTGCCAGCAGCCGGAGAGGAGCAGGAACTGAAAGCTACGAGCAGTACTTC | CASSRRGAGTESYEQYF
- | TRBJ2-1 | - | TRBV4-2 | TGTGCCACTTCGCAGACAGGTTCCTCCCTGGGATACAATGAGCAGTTCTTC | CATSQTGSSLGYNEQFF
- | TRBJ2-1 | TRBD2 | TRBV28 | TGTGCCAGCAGCACAATAACGACTAGCGGGTCCGCCAATGAGCAGTTCTTC | CASSTITTSGSANEQFF
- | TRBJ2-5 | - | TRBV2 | TGTGCCACCGGAGAGACCCAGTACTTC | CATGETQYF
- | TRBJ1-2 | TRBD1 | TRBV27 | TGTGCCACCTCGACAGGGAACTATGGCTACACCTTC | CATSTGNYGYTF
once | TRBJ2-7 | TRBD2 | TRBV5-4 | TGTGCCCTCCTTGATAGCGGGTCCTACGAGCAGTACTTC | CALLDSGSYEQYF
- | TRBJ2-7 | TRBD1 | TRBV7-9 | TGTGCCAGCAGCCCTACGGGGACAGGGCTCAACGAGCAGTACTTC | CASSPTGTGLNEQYF
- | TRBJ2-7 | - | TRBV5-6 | TGTGCCAGCAGCTTGGTTGGGTTCTACGAGCAGTACTTC | CASSLVGFYEQYF
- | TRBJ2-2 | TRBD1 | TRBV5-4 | TGTGCCAGCAGCTTTTCAGGGGGCGCAGGGCTGTTTTTT | CASSFSGGAGLFF
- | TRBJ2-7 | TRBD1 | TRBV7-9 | TGTGCCAGCAGCATACTTACCGGGACAGAATACGAGCAGTACTTC | CASSILTGTEYEQYF